Given below is one T cell receptor (beta chain) in context. No antigen is known for it. No much larger clone is present one base from it, and per-base qualities are unavailable. There are 13 amino acids in the CDR3, from cysteine to phenylalanine inclusive. The only DNA kept is the CDR3, 39 bases in frame from the first base. V lost 4 bases and J lost 1 base; the stretch between them is 7 bases long. Sequences SNHLY (CDR1) and FYNNEI (CDR2) are obtained from the germline V gene. The data originate from a study of T cells in Graves' hyperthyroidism and ophthalmopathy (dated by TCRdb to between 2018 and 2020). Regarding the complete study: To identify distinguishing TCR V-J signatures, a discovery cohort of 95 to 100 patients was used, comprising 43 with Graves' ophthalmopathy and around 60 with stable Graves' hyperthyroidism. The paper describes TCR Vbeta CDR3 sequencing of 135 peripheral blood samples, made up of some 40 ophthalmopathy patients, around 78 hyperthyroidism patients and some 17 progressor patients. In addition, the study compared T-cell repertoires in thyroid tissue and in blood from five or six Graves' hyperthyroidism patients. Whether ophthalmopathy could be predicted prospectively was tested in an independent validation cohort made up of 18 hyperthyroidism patients plus 17 patients who later progressed to ophthalmopathy. Following sampling, methimazole starting at 30 mg daily was given to hyperthyroidism patients, and high-dose intravenous methylprednisolone was given to ophthalmopathy patients. The 80 to 100 discovery patients were randomly divided into training and test sets at a 7:3 ratio.

The TCR beta CDR3 regions were amplified from RNA transcripts. The TCR CDR3 was subjected to a first round of RT-PCR using the HTBI primer set and the Qiagen OneStep RT-PCR kit. The libraries were constructed in a second round of multiplex PCR and then size-selected and purified. Sequencing of the libraries was done on an Illumina HiSeq2000 using paired-end 100 bp reads. Per the original workflow: SOAPnuke was used to process the raw data, throwing out any read that contained adapters or uncalled bases, had a mean Phred below 15, or lacked an exact constant-primer or identifier match. High-quality paired reads were merged using COPE v1.2.5, and each unique nucleotide sequence was defined as a clonotype. MiTCR v1.1 was used to align clonotypes to the IMGT TRBV, TRBD and TRBJ reference segments. Only V-J combinations with frequency above 0.0001, covering about 99% of repertoires, were analysed. The TCS score was defined as F50 (clonal expansion) divided by E x V (chaos), with BLOSUM62-based TCRdist calculated between CDR3 peptides within each V-J. Welch's t-statistics and random forest reduced roughly 530 V-J features to some 14, which were used in a naive Bayes classifier (R e1071). Thyroid-blood repertoire similarity was quantified with the Morisita-Horn index. TCRdb passed the public sequencing reads through fastp at Q25 and MiXCR, retaining productive beta sequences. CDR3 protein sequences are deduplicated, and each keeps its most common genes and DNA. The V and J calls shown here were made by TCRdb, not taken from the authors' results. Counted in this sample were almost 600,000 distinct CDR3 sequences; 40% to 55% of them appeared once. The ten largest clones take up more than 7.5% of the sample.

Stable Graves' hyperthyroidism was defined as no progression to ophthalmopathy during 18 months of follow-up. Hyperthyroidism patients were newly diagnosed, had a disease duration of under 2 months, and were aged 18 to 65 years. The study excluded patients with uncontrolled infections, other autoimmune diseases, pregnancy or lactation. Diagnoses were established on the basis of clinical symptoms, serum thyroxine and TRAb, thyroid ultrasound, and orbital computed tomography. Total RNA was extracted using Trizol reagent, and RNA quality was assessed on an Agilent 2100 Bioanalyzer. The paper as a whole reports these results and caveats: In cross-validation, a model built on a 13 V-J signature told ophthalmopathy apart from stable hyperthyroidism with approximately 90% sensitivity and about 81% specificity, and in testing the same model reached 80%/75%. Most expanded thyroid clonotypes (frequency above 0.001) were also detected in blood, a finding suggesting that blood repertoires may reflect thyroid immune responses. During validation, the model predicted progression to ophthalmopathy a median of approximately 6 months ahead of onset, with approximately 71% sensitivity and roughly 75% specificity. Sample size was not statistically predetermined, and blinding of investigators to group allocation was not performed.

This chain is built from TRBV2 and TRBJ1-1, with the D gene too uncertain to name. The TCR sequence derives from a young woman with Graves' hyperthyroidism. Specimen: peripheral blood or thyroid tissue (not recorded which). The CDR3 protein sequence reads: CASSVDSNTEAFF. The nucleotide sequence reads as follows: TGTGCCAGCAGTGTGGATTCGAACACTGAAGCTTTCTTT.